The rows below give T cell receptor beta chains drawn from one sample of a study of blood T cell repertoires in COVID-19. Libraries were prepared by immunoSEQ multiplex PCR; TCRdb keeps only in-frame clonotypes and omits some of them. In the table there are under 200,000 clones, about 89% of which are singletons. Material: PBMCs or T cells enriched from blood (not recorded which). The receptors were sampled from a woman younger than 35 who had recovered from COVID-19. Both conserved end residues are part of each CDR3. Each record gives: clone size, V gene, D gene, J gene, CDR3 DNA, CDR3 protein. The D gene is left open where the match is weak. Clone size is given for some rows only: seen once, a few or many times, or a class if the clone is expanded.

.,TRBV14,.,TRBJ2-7,TGTGCCAGCAGCCGAATACCGGGACTGGCCTACGAGCAGTACTTC,CASSRIPGLAYEQYF
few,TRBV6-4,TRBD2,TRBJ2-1,TGTGCCAGCAGTGAGTCTAGCGGGATCTACAATGAGCAGTTCTTC,CASSESSGIYNEQFF
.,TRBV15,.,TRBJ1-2,TGTGCCACCAGCTCAGGAGGGTACTATGGCTACACCTTC,CATSSGGYYGYTF
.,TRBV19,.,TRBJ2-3,TGTGCCAGTAACTACGGAACTTTCACAGATACGCAGTATTTT,CASNYGTFTDTQYF
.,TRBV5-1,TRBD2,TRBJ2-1,TGCGCCAGCAGCACTAGCGCCAACGGTAATGAGCAGTTCTTC,CASSTSANGNEQFF
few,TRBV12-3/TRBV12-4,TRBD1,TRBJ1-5,TGTGCCAGCACAGGGACAGCAAAGGAGCCCCAGCATTTT,CASTGTAKEPQHF
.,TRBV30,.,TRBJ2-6,TGTGCCTGGAGCCGAGACTCTGGGGCCAACGTCCTGACTTTC,CAWSRDSGANVLTF
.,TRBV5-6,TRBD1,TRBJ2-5,TGTGCCAGCAGCCCCAGGCAGGGGGCGTACGGGGAGACCCAGTACTTC,CASSPRQGAYGETQYF
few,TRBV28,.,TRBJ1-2,TGTGCCAGCAGTTTTAGGGGAAATAACTATGGCTACACCTTC,CASSFRGNNYGYTF
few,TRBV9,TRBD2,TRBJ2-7,TGTGCCAGCAGCGAGGGACTAGCGGGCTACGAGCAGTACTTC,CASSEGLAGYEQYF
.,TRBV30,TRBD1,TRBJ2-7,TGTGCCTGGAGTGGGGGACAGTGGGGGTTCCTGTACGAGCAGTACTTC,CAWSGGQWGFLYEQYF
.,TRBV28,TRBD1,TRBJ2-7,TGTGCCAGCACCACCGGACAGGGGACCTACGAGCAGTACTTC,CASTTGQGTYEQYF
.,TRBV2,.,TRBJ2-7,TGTGCCAGCAGTTACTCCTACGAGCAGTACTTC,CASSYSYEQYF
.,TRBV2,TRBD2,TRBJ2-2,TGTGCCAGCAGGACTAGCGAGGGAGTCGGGGAGCTGTTTTTT,CASRTSEGVGELFF
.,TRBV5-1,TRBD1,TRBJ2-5,TGCGCCAGCAGCTCCACACAGGGGCAAGAGACCCAGTACTTC,CASSSTQGQETQYF
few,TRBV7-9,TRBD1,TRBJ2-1,TGTGCCAGCAGCTTCCTACAGGGGAATGAGCAGTTCTTC,CASSFLQGNEQFF
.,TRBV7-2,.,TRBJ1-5,TGTGCCAGCAGCTTAGCGGGGGGAAGCAATCAGCCCCAGCATTTT,CASSLAGGSNQPQHF
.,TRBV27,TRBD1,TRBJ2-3,TGTGCCAGCAGTTTAGGGCAGGGGGTCGATACGCAGTATTTT,CASSLGQGVDTQYF
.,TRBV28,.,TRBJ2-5,TGTGCCAGCGGAAAATGGGTTATGGGGAGTGAGACCCAGTACTTC,CASGKWVMGSETQYF
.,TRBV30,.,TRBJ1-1,TGTGCCTGGAGTGTACCGGTTTACACTGAAGCTTTCTTT,CAWSVPVYTEAFF
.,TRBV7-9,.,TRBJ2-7,TGTGCCAGCAGCTTAGAGGGAGGTGAGCAGTACTTC,CASSLEGGEQYF
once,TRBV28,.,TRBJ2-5,TGTGCCAGCAGTCCCGCGGAGACCCAGTACTTC,CASSPAETQYF
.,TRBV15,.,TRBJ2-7,TGTGCCACCAGTGCGGGACGGCCCTACGAGCAGTACTTC,CATSAGRPYEQYF
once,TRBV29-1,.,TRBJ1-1,TGCAGCGTTGAATGGCGGCAGGGAGCTTTCTTT,CSVEWRQGAFF
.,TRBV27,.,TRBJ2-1,TGTGCCAGCAGTTTCTTGACAGGCCTATACAATGAGCAGTTCTTC,CASSFLTGLYNEQFF
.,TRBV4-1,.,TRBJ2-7,TGCGCCAGCAGCCAACCGCTAAGGGGCGAGCAGTACTTC,CASSQPLRGEQYF
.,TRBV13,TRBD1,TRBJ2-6,TGTGCCAGCAGCCAAATTGATGGGACAGGGGACGCTGGGGCCAACGTCCTGACTTTC,CASSQIDGTGDAGANVLTF
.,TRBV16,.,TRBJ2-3,TGTGCCAGCACCGACAGAGGCTCTAGCACAGATACGCAGTATTTT,CASTDRGSSTDTQYF
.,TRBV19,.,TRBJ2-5,TGTGCCAGTAGTACCCCAACGGGGGTAAGACCAGAGACCCAGTACTTC,CASSTPTGVRPETQYF
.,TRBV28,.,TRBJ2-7,TGTGCCAGCGTACGGGGAGGGGGCGAGCAGTACTTC,CASVRGGGEQYF
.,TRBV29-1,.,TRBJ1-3,TGCAGCGTTAATATTAACTCTGGAAACACCATATATTTT,CSVNINSGNTIYF
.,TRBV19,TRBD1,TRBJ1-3,TGTGCCAGTAGTCTCCGGACAGGGAACCCAATTAACTCTGGAAACACCATATATTTT,CASSLRTGNPINSGNTIYF
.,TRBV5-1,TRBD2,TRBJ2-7,TGCGCCAGCAGCTTGGTGACTAGCGGGAGTTACGAGCAGTACTTC,CASSLVTSGSYEQYF
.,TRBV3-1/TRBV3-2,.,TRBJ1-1,TGTGCCAGCAGCCAAGGCGGGGTTTCAGCTTTCTTT,CASSQGGVSAFF
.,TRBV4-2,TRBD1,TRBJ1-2,TGTGCCAGCAGCCAACCTGTGGGACAGGGCCTTGCAGGCTATGGCTACACCTTC,CASSQPVGQGLAGYGYTF
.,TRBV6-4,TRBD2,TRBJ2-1,TGTGCCAGCGCCAGAACCGGGACTAGCGATTACAATGAGCAGTTCTTC,CASARTGTSDYNEQFF
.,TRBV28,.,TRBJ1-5,TGTGCCAGCAGTTTAGGGAGCTGGAGCCAGCCCCAGCATTTT,CASSLGSWSQPQHF
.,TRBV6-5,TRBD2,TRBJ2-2,TGTGCCAGCGGGAGGGATGCGAACACCGGGGAGCTGTTTTTT,CASGRDANTGELFF
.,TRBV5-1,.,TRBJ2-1,TGCGCCAGCAGCTTTTCCCCAGTGGACAATGAGCAGTTCTTC,CASSFSPVDNEQFF
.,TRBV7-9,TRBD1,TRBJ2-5,TGTGCCAGCAGCCCGTTCGGAGCGGCAGGGGGTCGGGAGACCCAGTACTTC,CASSPFGAAGGRETQYF
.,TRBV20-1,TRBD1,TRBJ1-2,TGCAGTGCAACAACAGGGGCTGGCTACACCTTC,CSATTGAGYTF
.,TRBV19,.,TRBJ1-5,TGTGCCAGCAGTCGGGACATCCCTAGCAATCAGCCCCAGCATTTT,CASSRDIPSNQPQHF